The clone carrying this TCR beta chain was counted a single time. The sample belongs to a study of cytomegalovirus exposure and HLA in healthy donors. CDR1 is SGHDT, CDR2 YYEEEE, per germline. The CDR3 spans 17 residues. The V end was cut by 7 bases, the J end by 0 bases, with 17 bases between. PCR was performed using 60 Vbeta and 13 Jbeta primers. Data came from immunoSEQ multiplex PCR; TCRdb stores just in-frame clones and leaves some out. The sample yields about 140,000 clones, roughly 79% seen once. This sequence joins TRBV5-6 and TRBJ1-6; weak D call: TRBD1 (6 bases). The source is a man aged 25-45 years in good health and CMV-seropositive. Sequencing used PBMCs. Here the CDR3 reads CASGLGGGFSYNSPLHF. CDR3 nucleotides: TGTGCCAGCGGCCTAGGGGGGGGCTTCTCCTATAATTCACCCCTCCACTTT. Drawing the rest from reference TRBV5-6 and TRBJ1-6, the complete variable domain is DAGVTQSPTHLIKTRGQQVTLRCSPKSGHDTVSWYQQALGQGPQFIFQYYEEEERQRGNFPDRFSGHQFPNYSSELNVNALLLGDSALYLCASGLGGGFSYNSPLHFGNGTRLTVT.